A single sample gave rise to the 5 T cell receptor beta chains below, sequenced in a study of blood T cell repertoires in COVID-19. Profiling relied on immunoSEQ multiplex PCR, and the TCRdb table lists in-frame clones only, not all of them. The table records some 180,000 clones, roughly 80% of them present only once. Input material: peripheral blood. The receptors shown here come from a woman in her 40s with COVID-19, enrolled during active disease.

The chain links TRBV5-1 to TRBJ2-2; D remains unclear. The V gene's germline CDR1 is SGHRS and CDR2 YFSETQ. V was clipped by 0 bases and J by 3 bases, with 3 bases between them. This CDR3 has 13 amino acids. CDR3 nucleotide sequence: TGCGCCAGCAGCTTGGCCGACACCGGGGAGCTGTTTTTT. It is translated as CASSLADTGELFF.

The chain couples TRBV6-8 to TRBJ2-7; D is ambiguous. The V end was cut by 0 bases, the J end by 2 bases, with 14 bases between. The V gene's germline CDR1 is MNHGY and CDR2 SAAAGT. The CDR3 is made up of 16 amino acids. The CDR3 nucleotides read TGTGCCAGCAGTTACTCGAGATGGGCACGTCCCTACGAGCAGTACGTC. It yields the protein CASSYSRWARPYEQYV.

The CDR3 region is CASSQVWESGYGYTF. The CDR3 DNA follows: TGTGCCAGCAGCCAAGTTTGGGAGTCGGGCTATGGCTACACCTTC. The V call is TRBV3-1 (or the pseudogene TRBV3-2), the J call TRBJ1-2; the D is unclear. Germline CDR1 LGHDT, CDR2 YNNKEL (reference sequence). Trimming stripped 1 base from V and 4 bases from J, with 13 bases between. The CDR3 loop spans 15 amino acids.

DNA for the CDR3: TGTGCCAGCGCGCGGGACAGGTCAAACAATGAGCAGTTCTTC. It is translated as CASARDRSNNEQFF. The rearrangement joins TRBV7-3 to TRBJ2-1, with 8 nucleotides matching TRBD1. This CDR3 region has 14 residues. Unmatched junction bases numbered 8, after V lost 8 bases and J lost 5 bases. The germline CDR1 and CDR2 sequences are SGHTA and FQGTGA. Full variable domain (missing parts from reference TRBV7-3 and TRBJ2-1): GAGVSQTPSNKVTEKGKYVELRCDPISGHTALYWYRQSLGQGPEFLIYFQGTGAADDSGLPNDRFFAVRPEGSVSTLKIQRTERGDSAVYLCASARDRSNNEQFFGPGTRLTVL.

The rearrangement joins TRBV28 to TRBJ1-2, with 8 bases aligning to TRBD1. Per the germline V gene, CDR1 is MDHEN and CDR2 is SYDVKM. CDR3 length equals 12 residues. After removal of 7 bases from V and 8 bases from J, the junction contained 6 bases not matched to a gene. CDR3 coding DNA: TGTGCCAGCAAGGACAGGGTTGGCGGCTACACCTTC. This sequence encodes CASKDRVGGYTF.